This is a list of T cell receptor beta chains from one sample in a study of cytomegalovirus exposure and HLA in healthy donors. Sequenced by immunoSEQ multiplex PCR; TCRdb stores in-frame clones only, minus some. This table holds 300,000 or so clones, approximately 85% found once. Sequencing used PBMCs. Receptor source: a woman in her thirties or forties in good health and CMV-seropositive. The CDR3 runs from the conserved cysteine through the conserved F or W. A D gene is named only where the DNA matches it firmly. Clone size is shown for a subset of rows, as once, few, many or a class of expanded clone.

D gene: TRBD1; J gene: TRBJ1-6; V gene: TRBV6-6; clone size: NA; CDR3 DNA: TGTGCCAGCAGTTACTCACAGGGGTTTAATTCACCCCTCCACTTT; CDR3 protein: CASSYSQGFNSPLHF
D gene: TRBD2; J gene: TRBJ2-3; V gene: TRBV10-3; clone size: NA; CDR3 DNA: TGTGCCATCACCACCGGACTAGCGGGAGGCCCAGGGAGGAATACGCAGTATTTT; CDR3 protein: CAITTGLAGGPGRNTQYF
D gene: NA; J gene: TRBJ1-2; V gene: TRBV28; clone size: NA; CDR3 DNA: TGTGCCAGCAGTTCGAACTATGGCTACACCTTC; CDR3 protein: CASSSNYGYTF
D gene: NA; J gene: TRBJ1-1; V gene: TRBV13; clone size: NA; CDR3 DNA: TGTGCCAGCAGCGCTGACCTCAGGGGATACACTGAAGCTTTCTTT; CDR3 protein: CASSADLRGYTEAFF
D gene: NA; J gene: TRBJ2-1; V gene: TRBV28; clone size: few; CDR3 DNA: TGTGCCAGCACATCCCGAAGCGTGGGTTTTAGGTACAATGAGCAGTTCTTC; CDR3 protein: CASTSRSVGFRYNEQFF
D gene: TRBD1; J gene: TRBJ2-7; V gene: TRBV18; clone size: NA; CDR3 DNA: TGTGCCAGCTCACCTGGGGGACAGGGGGGCTACGAGCAGTACTTC; CDR3 protein: CASSPGGQGGYEQYF
D gene: TRBD2; J gene: TRBJ2-1; V gene: TRBV19; clone size: few; CDR3 DNA: TGTGCCAGTAGTAATGTAGCGGGAGGAGGAAATGAGCAGTTCTTC; CDR3 protein: CASSNVAGGGNEQFF
D gene: NA; J gene: TRBJ1-3; V gene: TRBV27; clone size: once; CDR3 DNA: TGTGCCAGCAGTTTCCGGGGTCCAGGAAACACCATATATTTT; CDR3 protein: CASSFRGPGNTIYF
D gene: NA; J gene: TRBJ1-3; V gene: TRBV30; clone size: NA; CDR3 DNA: TGTGCCTGGAGAGACCTCGCACAGCCTGGAAACACCATATATTTT; CDR3 protein: CAWRDLAQPGNTIYF
D gene: NA; J gene: TRBJ2-1; V gene: TRBV6-4; clone size: NA; CDR3 DNA: TGTGCCAGCTTTACAGGGTACGCCTACAATGAGCAGTTCTTC; CDR3 protein: CASFTGYAYNEQFF
D gene: NA; J gene: TRBJ2-3; V gene: TRBV30; clone size: NA; CDR3 DNA: TGTGCCTGGACACGGGGGGCCACAGATACGCAGTATTTT; CDR3 protein: CAWTRGATDTQYF
D gene: TRBD1; J gene: TRBJ1-2; V gene: TRBV5-4; clone size: NA; CDR3 DNA: TGTGCCAGCAGCTCCCCCAGGAGGGACAGAAATGGCTACACCTTC; CDR3 protein: CASSSPRRDRNGYTF
D gene: NA; J gene: TRBJ2-6; V gene: TRBV7-9; clone size: NA; CDR3 DNA: TGTGCCAGCAGCCCGTTAGTACCTGGGGCCAACGTCCTGACTTTC; CDR3 protein: CASSPLVPGANVLTF
D gene: NA; J gene: TRBJ2-7; V gene: TRBV7-6; clone size: NA; CDR3 DNA: TGTGCCAGCAGCTTAGGACAGGAAAACTACGAGCAGTACTTC; CDR3 protein: CASSLGQENYEQYF
D gene: NA; J gene: TRBJ2-7; V gene: TRBV20-1; clone size: NA; CDR3 DNA: TGCAGTGCTAGAGATAGTCGCGAGCAGTACTTC; CDR3 protein: CSARDSREQYF
D gene: TRBD1; J gene: TRBJ2-2; V gene: TRBV28; clone size: NA; CDR3 DNA: TGTGCCAGCAGCCGCGGGACAGGGGGGACTAACACCGGGGAGCTGTTTTTT; CDR3 protein: CASSRGTGGTNTGELFF
D gene: TRBD2; J gene: TRBJ2-1; V gene: TRBV28; clone size: once; CDR3 DNA: TGTGCCAGCAGGGGATATAAGCGGGAGGATCGGAATGAGCAGTTCTTC; CDR3 protein: CASRGYKREDRNEQFF
D gene: NA; J gene: TRBJ2-7; V gene: TRBV30; clone size: NA; CDR3 DNA: TGTGCCTGGACCCAGGGCTACGAGCAGTACTTC; CDR3 protein: CAWTQGYEQYF
D gene: NA; J gene: TRBJ1-1; V gene: TRBV30; clone size: NA; CDR3 DNA: TGTGCCTGGAGGGTGCAGGGCAGCACTGAAGCTTTCTTT; CDR3 protein: CAWRVQGSTEAFF
D gene: TRBD2; J gene: TRBJ2-7; V gene: TRBV5-6; clone size: NA; CDR3 DNA: TGTGCCAGCAGCTTGGAAGGGGGGACTAGCGGGAGGGGGCAGTACTTC; CDR3 protein: CASSLEGGTSGRGQYF
D gene: NA; J gene: TRBJ1-1; V gene: TRBV19; clone size: NA; CDR3 DNA: TGTGCCAGTAAAAGGGGGTCCACTGAAGCTTTCTTT; CDR3 protein: CASKRGSTEAFF
D gene: NA; J gene: TRBJ1-2; V gene: TRBV27; clone size: NA; CDR3 DNA: TGTGCCAGCAGTTCGGCAGGGCTCCGGGGCTACACCTTC; CDR3 protein: CASSSAGLRGYTF
D gene: TRBD2; J gene: TRBJ2-1; V gene: TRBV4-3; clone size: NA; CDR3 DNA: TGCGCCAGCAGCCAAGAGACTAGCGGGGACTTCGCCTACAATGAGCAGTTCTTC; CDR3 protein: CASSQETSGDFAYNEQFF
D gene: TRBD1; J gene: TRBJ1-1; V gene: TRBV28; clone size: NA; CDR3 DNA: TGTGCCAGCAGCACACAGGGACAGGGGAGTCGCACTGAAGCTTTCTTT; CDR3 protein: CASSTQGQGSRTEAFF
D gene: NA; J gene: TRBJ2-7; V gene: TRBV27; clone size: NA; CDR3 DNA: TGTGCCAGCAGTCCAGCCGGGGGGCTAAGGTCCTACGAGCAGTACTTC; CDR3 protein: CASSPAGGLRSYEQYF
D gene: NA; J gene: TRBJ2-6; V gene: TRBV19; clone size: NA; CDR3 DNA: TGTGCCAGTAGTGTTACGGGACAGGCCAACGTCCTGACTTTC; CDR3 protein: CASSVTGQANVLTF
D gene: TRBD2; J gene: TRBJ2-5; V gene: TRBV27; clone size: NA; CDR3 DNA: TGTGCCAGCAGTTTTGGTACTAGCGGGATTGAGACCCAGTACTTC; CDR3 protein: CASSFGTSGIETQYF
D gene: TRBD2; J gene: TRBJ2-3; V gene: TRBV30; clone size: NA; CDR3 DNA: TGTGCCTGGAGCGGGAGGGCCCCAGATACGCAGTATTTT; CDR3 protein: CAWSGRAPDTQYF
D gene: NA; J gene: TRBJ2-5; V gene: TRBV13; clone size: NA; CDR3 DNA: TGTGCCAGCAGCTTAGGGGGAGCGCCCTGGGAGCAGTACTTC; CDR3 protein: CASSLGGAPWEQYF
D gene: NA; J gene: TRBJ2-2; V gene: TRBV27; clone size: few; CDR3 DNA: TGTGCCAGCAGTTTGAGGCTCGGGACACTGAACACCGGGGAGCTGTTTTTT; CDR3 protein: CASSLRLGTLNTGELFF
D gene: TRBD2; J gene: TRBJ2-4; V gene: TRBV27; clone size: few; CDR3 DNA: TGTGCCAGCAGTCCGCCGGAGCGGGGGACCAAAAACATTCAGTACTTC; CDR3 protein: CASSPPERGTKNIQYF
D gene: TRBD1; J gene: TRBJ2-5; V gene: TRBV11-3; clone size: NA; CDR3 DNA: TGTGCCAGCAGCCCCAGCTGGGACAGGGGAGCAAAAGAGACCCAGTACTTC; CDR3 protein: CASSPSWDRGAKETQYF
D gene: TRBD1; J gene: TRBJ2-5; V gene: TRBV7-9; clone size: NA; CDR3 DNA: TGTGCCAGCAGTTCCACAGGGGGCCTGGAGACCCAGTACTTC; CDR3 protein: CASSSTGGLETQYF
D gene: TRBD2; J gene: TRBJ2-5; V gene: TRBV5-4; clone size: NA; CDR3 DNA: TGTGCCAGCAGCCATGGGACTAGCGGGTTAAGAGACCAGTACTTC; CDR3 protein: CASSHGTSGLRDQYF
D gene: NA; J gene: TRBJ1-2; V gene: TRBV7-2; clone size: few; CDR3 DNA: TGTGCCAGCAGCTCCGCCGGCGGGGTTGTCACCTTC; CDR3 protein: CASSSAGGVVTF
D gene: NA; J gene: TRBJ2-3; V gene: TRBV14; clone size: once; CDR3 DNA: TGTGCCAGCAGCCAAGGGCTTACGCAGTATTTT; CDR3 protein: CASSQGLTQYF
D gene: TRBD1; J gene: TRBJ2-6; V gene: TRBV19; clone size: NA; CDR3 DNA: TGTGCCAGTAGCGGACAGGTTTCCCTATCTGGGGCCAACGTCCTGACTTTC; CDR3 protein: CASSGQVSLSGANVLTF
D gene: NA; J gene: TRBJ2-2; V gene: TRBV15; clone size: NA; CDR3 DNA: TGTGCCACCAGTAGGACAAGAAGCACCGGGGAGCTGTTTTTT; CDR3 protein: CATSRTRSTGELFF
D gene: NA; J gene: TRBJ2-2; V gene: TRBV2; clone size: once; CDR3 DNA: TGTGCCAGCAACATGGACTCTACCGGGGAGCTGTTTTTT; CDR3 protein: CASNMDSTGELFF
D gene: TRBD1; J gene: TRBJ1-2; V gene: TRBV29-1; clone size: NA; CDR3 DNA: TGCAGCGTTCAGACAGGGAGGGGCTACACCTTC; CDR3 protein: CSVQTGRGYTF
D gene: TRBD1; J gene: TRBJ1-1; V gene: TRBV18; clone size: NA; CDR3 DNA: TGTGCCAGCTCACCGGGACAGGGTTTGAGTGAAGCTTTCTTT; CDR3 protein: CASSPGQGLSEAFF
D gene: TRBD1; J gene: TRBJ2-7; V gene: TRBV6-6; clone size: few; CDR3 DNA: TGTGCCAGCAGTTATAGGACAGGGCTCTACGAGCAGTACTTC; CDR3 protein: CASSYRTGLYEQYF